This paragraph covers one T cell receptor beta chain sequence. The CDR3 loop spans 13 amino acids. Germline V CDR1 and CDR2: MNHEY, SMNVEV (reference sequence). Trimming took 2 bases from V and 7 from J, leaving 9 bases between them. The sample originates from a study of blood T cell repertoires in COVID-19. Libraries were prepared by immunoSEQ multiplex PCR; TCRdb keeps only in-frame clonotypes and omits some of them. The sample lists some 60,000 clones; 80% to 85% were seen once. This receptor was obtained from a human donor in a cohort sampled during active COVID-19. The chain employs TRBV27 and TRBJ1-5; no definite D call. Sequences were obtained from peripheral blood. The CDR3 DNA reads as TGTGCCAGCAGTTTACGGGTTGAGCAGCCCCAGCATTTT. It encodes CASSLRVEQPQHF.